This TCR beta chain is drawn from a study of blood T cell repertoires in COVID-19. At the level of the study: The United States, Italy and Spain supplied acute and convalescent COVID-19 samples. Sources were T cells, B-cell-depleted T cells, or PBMCs; the material itself was cDNA or gDNA.

Original processing notes: By means of reference gene primer amplification, nucleated cell counts were estimated. Only in-frame clones appear in the TCRdb table, and some are missing; sequencing was by immunoSEQ multiplex PCR. V and J calls plus clone size are reproduced from that table; the DNA served to infer D and trimming. In the table there are approximately 74,000 clones, approximately 90% of which are singletons. The CDR3 totals 15 residues. The germline CDR1 and CDR2 sequences are MDHEN and SYDVKM. J gave up 3 bases and V 6 bases, and 8 bases lay outside the gene matches. For this clone: The same CDR3 also results from other DNA sequences found in this sample.

The sequencing sample was made of peripheral blood. The chain recombines TRBV28 with TRBJ1-5; 7 bases agree with TRBD1. This sequence originates from a woman in her fifties or sixties with active COVID-19. In DNA form, the CDR3 reads TGTGCCAGCAGCCCAAGAGGACAGGTCAATCAGCCCCAGCATTTT. Translating it yields CASSPRGQVNQPQHF.